These 19 T cell receptor beta chains share one sample of origin, sequenced in a study of healthy donors' naive CD4 and CD8 T cells. TCR libraries were built from 500 to 600 ng of total RNA by linear amplification. TCRdb fed the reads into MiXCR, producing one record per CDR3 protein. The profile shows 180,000 or so distinct CDR3 sequences, under 85% of them singletons. The specimen was naive CD4+ and CD8+ T cells sorted from blood, pooled from several donors. The receptors shown here come from a pool of human donors in good health; the sample pools cells from several healthy donors.

The V gene is TRBV6-2 or TRBV6-3, the J gene TRBJ2-5, with TRBD2 as a possible D gene (5 bases). The CDR3 is 14 residues long. CDR1 is MNHEY, CDR2 SVGEGT, per germline. Trimming took 0 bases from V and 5 from J, leaving 10 bases between them. Here the CDR3 reads CASSYSRVTETQYF. CDR3 nucleotide sequence: TGTGCCAGCAGTTACTCGAGGGTAACGGAGACCCAGTACTTC.

The chain links TRBV7-8 to TRBJ1-3; 11 bases agree with TRBD1. This CDR3 region has 16 residues. V lost 3 bases and J lost 9; bases outside the gene matches: 10. CDR1 is SGHVS and CDR2 is FQNEAQ in the germline V gene. CDR3 sequence reads: CASSFYSPGQGGTIYF. CDR3 DNA: TGTGCCAGCAGCTTCTATTCCCCGGGACAGGGGGGCACCATATATTTT.

A few counts support this clonotype. This rearrangement joins TRBV4-1 to TRBJ2-1; D is uncertain. Trimming took 3 bases from V and 8 from J, leaving 11 bases between them. Germline values: CDR1 MGHRA, CDR2 YSYEKL. The CDR3 is 13 amino acids. CDR3: CASSQMLFYEQFF. CDR3 nucleotides: TGCGCCAGCAGCCAGATGTTGTTCTATGAGCAGTTCTTC.

The CDR3 loop is CSVEDRGQETYGYTF. In DNA form, the CDR3 reads TGCAGCGTTGAAGATCGAGGACAGGAAACCTATGGCTACACCTTC. This chain joins TRBV29-1 and TRBJ1-2, with TRBD1 matching over 7 bases. The trim removed 0 bases at V and 4 bases at J, leaving 8 bases unmatched. This CDR3 is built from 15 residues. Germline CDR1 and CDR2: SQVTM and ANQGSEA.

This clonotype showed up just a few times. The chain is built from TRBV29-1 and TRBJ2-1; D call uncertain. The CDR3 is made up of 15 amino acids. V lost 1 base and J lost 7, with 17 bases in between. Germline lookup yields CDR1 SQVTM and CDR2 ANQGSEA. CDR3 sequence (DNA): TGCAGCGTTGAAGCGACTGCGAACTTCCCAAATGAGCAGTTCTTC. Translated, it gives CSVEATANFPNEQFF.

Only a few counts were recorded for this clonotype. Here the CDR3 reads CASTPSQPTYEQYF. The CDR3 DNA sequence: TGTGCCAGTACGCCCAGCCAGCCGACCTACGAGCAGTACTTC. The chain links TRBV19 to TRBJ2-7; the D is unclear. CDR3 size: 14 residues. Trimming pared 7 bases from V and 2 bases from J, leaving 15 bases between. Germline loops: CDR1 LNHDA, CDR2 SQIVND (reference sequence).

The chain combines TRBV30 with TRBJ2-5; 10 bases agree with TRBD1. The germline V gene encodes CDR1 GTSNPN and CDR2 SVGIG (reference sequence). CDR3 length: 16 residues. J was trimmed by 9 bases and V by 0 bases; bases with no gene match: 13. As DNA, the CDR3 is TGTGCCTGGAGTGTACGGTGGGGACAGGGGTCCTTGGCCCAGTACTTC. Protein: CAWSVRWGQGSLAQYF.

This chain connects TRBV19 to TRBJ1-2; D not resolved. V was clipped by 6 bases and J by 1 base, with 9 bases between them. Germline values: CDR1 LNHDA, CDR2 SQIVND (reference sequence). This CDR3 contains 13 residues. Written as DNA, the CDR3 is TGTGCCAGTAGGCTCCGATTTAACTATGGCTACACCTTC. It codes for CASRLRFNYGYTF.

The V gene is TRBV29-1, the J gene TRBJ2-3; tentatively, D is TRBD2 (6 bases). The CDR3 extends over 12 amino acids. With 6 bases removed from V and 4 bases from J, the gap between germline ends came to 11 bases. Germline lookup yields CDR1 SQVTM and CDR2 ANQGSEA. In DNA form, the CDR3 reads TGCAGCGTCCGGGACTCACCAGATACGCAGTATTTT. Amino acid sequence: CSVRDSPDTQYF.

The chain recombines TRBV29-1 with TRBJ2-3; 8 bases match TRBD1. Germline CDR1 reads SQVTM; CDR2 reads ANQGSEA. This CDR3 has 14 amino acids. V lost 6 bases and J lost 5; bases outside the gene matches: 10. The CDR3, as DNA: TGCAGCGTCGACCCACAGGGGGTCGGAGATACGCAGTATTTT. This gives the protein CSVDPQGVGDTQYF.

This rearrangement joins TRBV29-1 to TRBJ2-7; D gene ambiguous. CDR3 length: 13 amino acids. Germline V gives CDR1 SQVTM, CDR2 ANQGSEA. Trimming pared 2 bases from V and 2 bases from J, leaving 10 bases between. CDR3 sequence reads: CSVERGSPYEQYF. The CDR3 coding sequence is TGCAGCGTTGAACGAGGTAGTCCCTACGAGCAGTACTTC.

The gene calls are TRBV27 and TRBJ1-2; no definite D call. Germline CDR1 is MNHEY and CDR2 is SMNVEV (reference sequence). The CDR3 loop spans 15 amino acids. V was trimmed by 2 bases and J by 2 bases, leaving 12 bases between them. Written as DNA, the CDR3 is TGTGCCAGCAGTTTACGAGGGTCCAACAACTATGGCTACACCTTC. Translation: CASSLRGSNNYGYTF.

The chain carries TRBV6-5 and TRBJ2-1; D gene uncertain. The CDR3 totals 14 residues. Trimming left V 6 bases short and J 5 bases short, with 14 bases between. Germline V gene lookup returns CDR1 MNHEY and CDR2 SVGAGI. DNA for the CDR3: TGTGCCAGCAGCGACGGGCCGTCCCACAATGAGCAGTTCTTC. Amino acid sequence: CASSDGPSHNEQFF.

The chain joins TRBV27 to TRBJ2-3; D is unresolved. The germline V gene encodes CDR1 MNHEY and CDR2 SMNVEV (reference sequence). The V and J ends lost 3 bases and 2 bases respectively, with 9 bases between them. The CDR3 length is 14 residues. DNA for the CDR3: TGTGCCAGCAGTTTTATACCCGACACAGATACGCAGTATTTT. Translated, it gives CASSFIPDTDTQYF.

The rearrangement uses TRBV6-5 and TRBJ1-5; TRBD1 matches 8 bases. The CDR3 has 15 residues. J gave up 0 bases and V 6 bases, and 4 bases lay outside the gene matches. Looked up from germline, CDR1 is MNHEY and CDR2 is SVGAGI. CDR3: CASSRTGNSNQPQHF. In DNA form, the CDR3 reads TGTGCCAGCAGCCGGACAGGGAATAGCAATCAGCCCCAGCATTTT.

This chain joins TRBV6-5 and TRBJ1-5; D is undetermined. Between the trimmed V and J ends, which lost 5 bases and 5 bases, there was a span of 10 bases. The CDR3 is 13 residues long. Germline CDR1 reads MNHEY; CDR2 reads SVGAGI. The CDR3 loop is CASSEVSYQPQHF. The CDR3 nucleotides are TGTGCCAGCAGTGAAGTCAGCTATCAGCCCCAGCATTTT.

V gene TRBV7-8 combines with J gene TRBJ2-7; TRBD1 agrees at 9 bases. Looked up from germline, CDR1 is SGHVS and CDR2 is FQNEAQ. The J segment lost 4 bases and the V segment lost 6 bases, leaving 7 bases of the junction unmatched. This CDR3 is built from 14 residues. The CDR3 region has the DNA TGTGCCAGCAGTTCGGGACAGGGTCGTTACGAGCAGTACTTC. It is translated as CASSSGQGRYEQYF.

The chain couples TRBV19 to TRBJ2-5; perhaps TRBD1 as D (6 bases). The CDR3 consists of 13 residues. Germline lookup yields CDR1 LNHDA and CDR2 SQIVND (reference sequence). Trimming left V 7 bases short and J 2 bases short, with 11 bases between. CDR3 residues: CASIGGQQETQYF. The DNA for the CDR3 is TGTGCCAGTATTGGAGGACAGCAAGAGACCCAGTACTTC.

With respect to this clonotype: The junction and the germline gene differ at one end; a read error may be behind it. This chain joins TRBV4-3 and TRBJ2-3; maybe TRBD2 (5 bases). Germline lookup yields CDR1 LGHNA and CDR2 YSLEER. The CDR3 has 15 amino acids. CDR3 sequence (DNA): TGTGCCAGCAGCCAAGAGGGAGAAAGCACAGATACGCAGTATTTT. This encodes CASSQEGESTDTQYF.